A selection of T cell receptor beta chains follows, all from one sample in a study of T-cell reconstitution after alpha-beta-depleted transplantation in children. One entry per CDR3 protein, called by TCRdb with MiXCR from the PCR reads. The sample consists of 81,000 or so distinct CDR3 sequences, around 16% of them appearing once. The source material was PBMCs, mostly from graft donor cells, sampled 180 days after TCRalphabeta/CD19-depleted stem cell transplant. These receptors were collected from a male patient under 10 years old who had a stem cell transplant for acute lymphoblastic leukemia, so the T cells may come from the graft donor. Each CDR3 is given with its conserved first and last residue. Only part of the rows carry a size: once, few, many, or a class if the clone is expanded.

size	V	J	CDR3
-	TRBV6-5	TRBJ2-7	CASSYSSVKGAYEQYF
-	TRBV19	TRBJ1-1	CASRKTGGGQSNTEAFF
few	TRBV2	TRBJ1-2	CASSRQRGLQANYGYTF
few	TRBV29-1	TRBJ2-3	CSASGLATDTQYF
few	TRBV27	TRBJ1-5	CASSPTGNDLQPQHF
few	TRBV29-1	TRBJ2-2	CSAARQGSTGELFF
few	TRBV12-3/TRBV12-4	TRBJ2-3	CASLKTGTPLIGTDTQYF
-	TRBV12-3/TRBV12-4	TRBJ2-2	CASTEGQGGTTGELFF
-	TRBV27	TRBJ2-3	CASSPQMGTQYF
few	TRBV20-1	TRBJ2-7	CSAPRRGREVYEQYF
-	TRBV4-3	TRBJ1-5	CASSQDRDNNQPQHF
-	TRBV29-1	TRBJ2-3	CSVEDRGTGGQITDTQYF
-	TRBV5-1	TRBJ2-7	CASSLVYRVSSYEQYF